A single sample gave rise to the 9 T cell receptor beta chains below, sequenced in a study of tumor-infiltrating lymphocytes in primary liver carcinoma. The roughly 20-31 mg bulk tissue piece was not sorted before simultaneous RNA and DNA extraction. Total RNA amounting to roughly 450 ng was the source from which TCR beta cDNA was made with a constant-region primer. Construction of TCR beta libraries relied on three successive nested multiplex PCR rounds employing slightly modified ARM-PCR. TRBV1-TRBV30 forward and Cbeta reverse primers drove the first two roughly 10-cycle rounds. Each CDR3 protein gets one entry after TCRdb re-called the multiplex PCR reads with MiXCR. This sample carries under 85,000 distinct CDR3 sequences, 65% to 80% of them seen once, and the ten largest clones take approximately 20%. Input material: liver tumor tissue from sampling region 1. Subset noted: tumor region T1, superior pole. The receptors here all came from a man aged 35 to 55 with primary liver carcinoma and hepatitis B virus infection.

This clonotype was observed once. The CDR3 carries no conserved terminal phenylalanine or tryptophan, so it likely arises from a read error. The V gene is TRBV7-2, the J gene TRBJ2-1, with 10 positions matching TRBD2. Germline V CDR1 and CDR2: SGHTA, FQGNSA. The CDR3 spans 16 residues. The CDR3 region has the DNA TGTGTCAGCAGCCTAGACGGGACTAGCGTCTACAATGAGCAGTTCTTA. Its protein is CVSSLDGTSVYNEQFL.

Concerning this clonotype itself: The junction and the germline gene differ at one end; a read error may be behind it. The chain couples TRBV5-1 to TRBJ2-1; perhaps TRBD2 as D (6 bases). Germline V lookup: CDR1 SGHRS, CDR2 YFSETQ. This CDR3 spans 17 amino acids. The CDR3 loop reads CASSLARDSGSYNEHFF. The CDR3, as DNA: TGCGCCAGCAGCTTGGCACGGGACTCAGGCTCCTACAATGAGCATTTCTTC.

The genes are TRBV11-2 and TRBJ2-1, with D possibly TRBD2 on 5 matching bases. CDR1 and CDR2 from the germline V gene are SGHAT and FQNNGV. The CDR3 has 14 amino acids. V was clipped by 4 bases and J by 6 bases, with 13 bases between them. This chain's CDR3 is CASSSGLAINEQFF. The CDR3 region has the DNA TGTGCCAGCAGCTCGGGATTAGCTATCAATGAGCAGTTCTTC.

This clonotype was picked up many times. V and J are TRBV30 and TRBJ2-5, with TRBD2 as a possible D gene (5 bases). V was pared by 0 bases and J by 2 bases, with 7 bases between. The germline gives CDR1 GTSNPN, CDR2 SVGIG (reference sequence). The CDR3 covers 13 residues. CDR3 in amino acids: CAWSVGGQETQYF. The CDR3 nucleotides are TGTGCCTGGAGTGTGGGCGGGCAAGAGACCCAGTACTTC.

This clonotype was recorded a few times. V usage is TRBV2 and J usage is TRBJ1-2; no firm D call. Germline V CDR1 and CDR2: SNHLY, FYNNEI. V lost 5 bases and J lost 8, with 6 bases in between. This CDR3 is 10 amino acids long. The CDR3 protein is CASSQQGYTF. CDR3 sequence (DNA): TGTGCCAGCAGTCAACAGGGCTACACCTTC.

This clonotype was seen once. This CDR3 is missing its conserved last phenylalanine or tryptophan, likely due to a read error. The chain links TRBV29-1 to TRBJ2-7; a possible D gene is TRBD2 (5 bases). The CDR3 covers 17 residues. The germline CDR1 and CDR2 sequences are SQVTM and ANQGSEA. The V end lost 3 bases, the J end lost 0 bases, and 21 bases lay between the germline ends. The CDR3 region is CSVDDDRAASSSYEQYS. The CDR3 bases are TGCAGCGTTGATGACGACCGAGCGGCCTCGAGCTCCTACGAGCAGTACTCC.

This clonotype was seen a handful of times. The junction departs from the called germline gene at one end, perhaps through a read error. The V gene is TRBV7-2, the J gene TRBJ2-2; TRBD2 aligns across 8 bases. Per the germline V gene, CDR1 is SGHTA and CDR2 is FQGNSA. This CDR3 region has 18 residues. The CDR3 loop reads CASSLKREILERSGELFF. The CDR3 nucleotides are TGTGCCAGTAGCTTAAAGCGGGAGATTCTCGAGCGGTCCGGGGAGCTGTTTTTT. Full variable domain (outside the CDR3, taken from reference TRBV7-2 and TRBJ2-2): GAGVSQSPSNKVTEKGKDVELRCDPISGHTALYWYRQSLGQGLEFLIYFQGNSAPDKSGLPSDRFSAERTGGSVSTLTIQRTQQEDSAVYLCASSLKREILERSGELFFGEGSRLTVL.

Concerning this clonotype: An end of the junction does not agree with germline; a read error may underlie this. This chain uses TRBV7-9 with TRBJ2-1, with 11 bases matching TRBD1. Germline CDR1 is SEHNR and CDR2 is FQNEAQ (reference sequence). The CDR3 spans 15 residues. The DNA for the CDR3 is TGTACCAGCAGTTTAGGACAGGGGGCCCTCAATGAGCAGTTCTTC. This codes for CTSSLGQGALNEQFF.

The genes are TRBV30 and TRBJ2-3; D unclear. Germline assignment: CDR1 GTSNPN and CDR2 SVGIG (reference sequence). V lost 2 bases to trimming and J lost 4 bases, with 31 bases between them. The CDR3 spans 20 residues. CDR3 protein: CAWSPQLGIGLPVSPDTQYF. Written as DNA, the CDR3 is TGTGCCTGGAGTCCCCAACTGGGTATCGGGTTGCCCGTCTCCCCAGATACGCAGTATTTT.